A selection of T cell receptor beta chains follows, all from one sample in a study of blood T cells in healthy people across ages. MiXCR, run by TCRdb on the 5' RACE reads, gives a single entry per CDR3 protein. The table records around 710,000 distinct CDR3 sequences, roughly 41% of them present only once. The source material was blood. The receptors were gathered from an older woman in good health. Both conserved end residues are part of each CDR3. The D gene is left open where the match is weak. Clone size is given for some rows only: seen once, a few or many times, or a class if the clone is expanded.

d_call	j_call	cdr3_length	clone_size	v_call	cdr3_aa	cdr3_nt
.	TRBJ1-4	14	few	TRBV29-1	CSVPMFGENEKLFF	TGCAGCGTGCCAATGTTTGGGGAGAATGAAAAACTGTTTTTT
TRBD1	TRBJ2-2	15	.	TRBV10-3	CAIKGQGRNTGELFF	TGTGCCATCAAGGGACAGGGACGAAACACCGGGGAGCTGTTTTTT
TRBD2	TRBJ2-5	14	.	TRBV19	CASSIGTSQETQYF	TGTGCCAGTAGTATTGGGACTAGCCAAGAGACCCAGTACTTC
TRBD2	TRBJ2-1	19	.	TRBV12-5	CASGLARTSGIPSYNEQFF	TGTGCTAGTGGTTTGGCTCGGACTAGCGGGATCCCCTCCTACAATGAGCAGTTCTTC
.	TRBJ1-1	12	.	TRBV20-1	CSASQAVAEAFF	TGCAGTGCTTCCCAGGCGGTGGCTGAAGCTTTCTTT
TRBD2	TRBJ2-5	17	.	TRBV24-1	CATSKGALAGGQETQYF	TGTGCCACCAGTAAAGGGGCACTAGCGGGGGGACAAGAGACCCAGTACTTC
TRBD1	TRBJ1-1	15	.	TRBV6-5	CASSYSRGPNTEAFF	TGTGCCAGCAGTTACTCGAGGGGGCCTAACACTGAAGCTTTCTTT
.	TRBJ2-3	13	many	TRBV4-2	CASSQEIVDTQYF	TGTGCCAGCAGCCAAGAGATCGTAGATACGCAGTATTTT
.	TRBJ2-1	16	.	TRBV20-1	CSAELEQERKYNEQFF	TGCAGTGCTGAGCTTGAACAGGAGAGAAAATACAATGAGCAGTTCTTC
.	TRBJ1-2	17	.	TRBV20-1	CSARVRGKGGGNYGYTF	TGCAGTGCTAGAGTTCGGGGGAAGGGTGGGGGGAACTATGGCTACACCTTC
TRBD2	TRBJ2-1	17	few	TRBV4-3	CASSRSSSAGGPNEQFF	TGCGCCAGCAGCCGGTCCTCGTCCGCGGGAGGGCCCAATGAGCAGTTCTTC
.	TRBJ2-3	15	few	TRBV27	CASSPRTASTDTQYF	TGCGCCAGCAGCCCGAGGACGGCTAGCACAGATACGCAGTATTTT
.	TRBJ1-2	13	.	TRBV14	CASSRRINDGYTF	TGTGCCAGCAGCCGCCGCATTAACGATGGCTACACCTTC
TRBD2	TRBJ2-4	15	many	TRBV20-1	CSASGGSLAGNIQYF	TGCAGTGCTAGTGGTGGATCCTTAGCGGGAAACATTCAGTACTTC
TRBD2	TRBJ2-7	15	few	TRBV11-3	CASSLEAGATYEQYF	TGTGCCAGCAGCTTAGAAGCGGGGGCCACCTACGAGCAGTACTTC
TRBD2	TRBJ2-5	12	once	TRBV20-1	CSYLSGTETQYF	TGCAGTTACCTTAGCGGGACCGAGACCCAGTACTTC
.	TRBJ2-5	14	few	TRBV7-9	CASSAMGHQETQYF	TGTGCCAGCAGCGCCATGGGCCACCAAGAGACCCAGTACTTC
.	TRBJ2-5	12	.	TRBV20-1	CSARLVQETQYF	TGCAGTGCTAGACTAGTTCAAGAGACCCAGTACTTC
.	TRBJ2-3	12	.	TRBV20-1	CIARLNTDTQYF	TGCATTGCTAGGCTTAACACAGATACGCAGTATTTT
.	TRBJ1-4	13	few	TRBV20-1	CSALSPFSEKLFF	TGCAGTGCTTTGTCACCCTTTAGTGAAAAACTGTTTTTT
.	TRBJ1-2	14	.	TRBV10-3	CAISQTQGNYGYTF	TGTGCCATCAGTCAGACACAGGGCAACTATGGCTACACCTTC
.	TRBJ2-4	14	.	TRBV6-6	CASRQDWGKNIQYF	TGTGCCAGCAGGCAAGACTGGGGGAAAAACATTCAGTACTTC
TRBD1	TRBJ2-6	19	few	TRBV7-8	CASSAGLTGQGAGANVLTF	TGTGCCAGCAGCGCAGGACTAACGGGACAGGGAGCTGGGGCCAACGTCCTGACTTTC
TRBD2	TRBJ2-1	13	.	TRBV4-3	CASSQGLAGRQFF	TGCGCCAGCAGCCAAGGACTAGCGGGGAGGCAGTTCTTC
.	TRBJ2-1	14	many	TRBV3-1	CASSRPGDSNEQFF	TGTGCCAGCAGCCGCCCGGGGGACAGCAATGAGCAGTTCTTC
.	TRBJ2-7	14	few	TRBV3-1	CASSLRQDAYEQYF	TGTGCCAGCAGCCTTCGACAGGATGCCTACGAGCAGTACTTC
TRBD1	TRBJ2-2	15	.	TRBV29-1	CSVGTDTTGTGELFF	TGCAGCGTAGGGACAGATACAACGGGCACCGGGGAGCTGTTTTTT
.	TRBJ1-5	19	few	TRBV7-2	CASSLRPLFGMNSNQPQHF	TGTGCCAGCAGCTTAAGACCCCTATTCGGTATGAATAGCAATCAGCCCCAGCATTTT
TRBD2	TRBJ2-2	16	.	TRBV6-5	CASSWGLAGETGELFF	TGTGCCAGCAGTTGGGGACTAGCGGGGGAAACCGGGGAGCTGTTTTTT
.	TRBJ2-7	12	few	TRBV27	CASSPKVGEQYF	TGTGCCAGCAGTCCCAAAGTCGGCGAGCAGTACTTC
.	TRBJ2-4	16	.	TRBV5-6	CASSLGTWRAGNIQYF	TGTGCCAGCAGCTTGGGGACCTGGAGAGCAGGAAACATTCAGTACTTC
.	TRBJ2-3	15	many	TRBV7-8	CASSPSGTAGDTQYF	TGTGCCAGCAGCCCCTCGGGGACGGCCGGGGATACGCAGTATTTT
.	TRBJ2-7	14	many	TRBV6-6	CASIQGAGFYEQYF	TGTGCCAGCATTCAAGGGGCTGGATTCTACGAGCAGTACTTC
.	TRBJ2-1	14	few	TRBV12-3/TRBV12-4	CASSLGLVGGEQFF	TGTGCCAGCAGTTTAGGTCTAGTCGGGGGCGAGCAGTTCTTC
TRBD1	TRBJ1-1	14	once	TRBV7-9	CASSLEDRGAGAFF	TGTGCCAGCAGCTTAGAGGACAGGGGCGCCGGAGCTTTCTTT
.	TRBJ2-7	12	.	TRBV20-1	CSAGGGVGEQYF	TGCAGTGCTGGCGGCGGGGTCGGCGAGCAGTACTTC
.	TRBJ2-7	14	.	TRBV14	CASSGQPTRYEQYF	TGTGCCAGCAGCGGACAGCCAACCCGCTACGAGCAGTACTTC
TRBD1	TRBJ1-2	16	.	TRBV7-2	CAGSLLRDRGPYGYTF	TGTGCCGGCAGCCTTCTCCGGGACAGGGGGCCTTATGGCTACACCTTC